The 11 T cell receptor beta chains reported below all come from one sample, sequenced in a study of neoadjuvant anti-PD-1 for oral cavity cancer (dated by TCRdb to the early 2020s). The receptor library was made with the immunoSEQ multiplex PCR assay. TCRdb mirrors the immuneACCESS table, restricted to in-frame sequences. Some clones are absent from its copies; in checked studies, under half trace to an unresolved V gene, and the reason for the others is unknown. The sample includes approximately 13,000 clones, with roughly 71% observed a single time. The top ten hold approximately 2.8% of the sample. In the paper's terms, the time point label means: after neoadjuvant nivolumab, at surgical resection. Sequenced material: PBMCs, taken after nivolumab (anti-PD-1) treatment. These receptors came from a person aged 35-80 years with oral cavity squamous cell carcinoma.

The chain combines TRBV7-9 with TRBJ2-7; 8 nucleotides match TRBD1. Trimming took 3 bases from V and 6 from J; bases not matched to a gene: 7. This CDR3 spans 14 amino acids. Germline CDR1 reads SEHNR; CDR2 reads FQNEAQ (reference sequence). The DNA for the CDR3 is TGTGCCAGCAGCTTGACAGGGGCGGTGATCGAGCAGTACTTC. Its protein is CASSLTGAVIEQYF. The complete variable domain, with remaining parts taken from reference TRBV7-9 and TRBJ2-7, reads DTGVSQNPRHKITKRGQNVTFRCDPISEHNRLYWYRQTLGQGPEFLTYFQNEAQLEKSRLLSDRFSAERPKGSFSTLEIQRTEQGDSAMYLCASSLTGAVIEQYFGPGTRLTVT.

The chain joins TRBV7-9 to TRBJ2-5; D is perhaps TRBD2 (6 bases). Looked up from germline, CDR1 is SEHNR and CDR2 is FQNEAQ (reference sequence). CDR3 size: 12 residues. The V and J ends lost 6 bases and 9 bases respectively, with 14 bases between them. The CDR3 protein is CASRAGGGAQYF. CDR3 coding DNA: TGTGCCAGCAGAGCGGGTGGTGGGGCCCAGTACTTC.

This clone was seen a few times. The chain has TRBV10-2 and TRBJ1-1; D gene unclear. Trimming stripped 6 bases from V and 4 bases from J, with 12 bases between. In germline, CDR1 is WSHSY, CDR2 SAAADI. The CDR3 consists of 13 residues. The CDR3 spells CASSRTVGTEAFF. In nucleotides, the CDR3 is TGCGCCAGCAGCCGGACCGTAGGCACTGAAGCTTTCTTT.

V gene TRBV19 combines with J gene TRBJ1-5; 7 bases agree with TRBD1. The germline V gene encodes CDR1 LNHDA and CDR2 SQIVND (reference sequence). This CDR3 contains 12 residues. J was trimmed by 6 bases and V by 6 bases; bases with no gene match: 2. The CDR3, as DNA: TGTGCCAGTAGGACAGGGTTTCAGCCCCAGCATTTT. Translating gives CASRTGFQPQHF. The complete variable domain, with remaining parts taken from reference TRBV19 and TRBJ1-5, reads DGGITQSPKYLFRKEGQNVTLSCEQNLNHDAMYWYRQDPGQGLRLIYYSQIVNDFQKGDIAEGYSVSREKKESFPLTVTSAQKNPTAFYLCASRTGFQPQHFGDGTRLSIL.

The chain couples TRBV7-2 to TRBJ2-5; D remains ambiguous. Germline assignment: CDR1 SGHTA and CDR2 FQGNSA. The CDR3 is made up of 14 amino acids. Trimming removed 2 bases from V and 4 bases from J, with 11 bases in between. The CDR3 reads CASSLMQTSETQYF. CDR3 in DNA: TGTGCCAGCAGCTTAATGCAAACTTCAGAGACCCAGTACTTC. Variable domain in full (rest from reference TRBV7-2 and TRBJ2-5): GAGVSQSPSNKVTEKGKDVELRCDPISGHTALYWYRQSLGQGLEFLIYFQGNSAPDKSGLPSDRFSAERTGGSVSTLTIQRTQQEDSAVYLCASSLMQTSETQYFGPGTRLLVL.

CDR3 in amino acids: CASSLPAGGVEKLFF. The DNA for the CDR3 is TGTGCCAGCAGCTTGCCGGCCGGGGGGGTTGAAAAACTGTTTTTT. V is TRBV7-2 and J is TRBJ1-4; possibly TRBD1 for D (5 bases). Germline loops: CDR1 SGHTA, CDR2 FQGNSA. The CDR3 consists of 15 residues. V dropped 3 bases and J dropped 7 bases, with 15 bases sitting between them. Drawing the rest from reference TRBV7-2 and TRBJ1-4, the complete variable domain is GAGVSQSPSNKVTEKGKDVELRCDPISGHTALYWYRQSLGQGLEFLIYFQGNSAPDKSGLPSDRFSAERTGGSVSTLTIQRTQQEDSAVYLCASSLPAGGVEKLFFGSGTQLSVL.

This chain uses TRBV6-1 with TRBJ1-1, with D maybe TRBD1 (6 bases). This CDR3 spans 13 amino acids. Trimming pared 4 bases from V and 10 bases from J, leaving 16 bases between. Germline V lookup: CDR1 MNHNS, CDR2 SASEGT. The DNA of the CDR3 is TGTGCCAGCAGTGTAGACGCTTTCAGGGGAGCTTTCTTT. Its protein product is CASSVDAFRGAFF.

The chain uses TRBV7-8 and TRBJ2-2; 10 bases match TRBD2. The CDR3 consists of 20 residues. V dropped 4 bases and J dropped 3; count of bases not matched to a gene: 17. Germline V gives CDR1 SGHVS, CDR2 FQNEAQ. The CDR3 DNA follows: TGTGCCAGCAGCTCTTACAGGGGGGCTAGCGGGAGTGAGGACACCGGGGAGCTGTTTTTT. It specifies CASSSYRGASGSEDTGELFF.

The chain combines TRBV28 with TRBJ2-3, with 7 bases identical to TRBD2. The CDR3 length is 15 residues. Germline V gives CDR1 MDHEN, CDR2 SYDVKM. Trimming removed 7 bases from V and 2 bases from J; junction bases left unmatched: 9. The CDR3 sequence is CASTDSSGATDTQYF. In DNA, the CDR3 is TGTGCCAGCACCGATTCTAGCGGTGCCACAGATACGCAGTATTTT. The complete variable domain, with remaining parts taken from reference TRBV28 and TRBJ2-3, reads DVKVTQSSRYLVKRTGEKVFLECVQDMDHENMFWYRQDPGLGLRLIYFSYDVKMKEKGDIPEGYSVSREKKERFSLILESASTNQTSMYLCASTDSSGATDTQYFGPGTRLTVL.

This chain uses TRBV11-2 with TRBJ2-7; D gene unclear. CDR1 is SGHAT, CDR2 FQNNGV, per germline. V gave up 4 bases and J gave up 0 bases, with 4 bases separating them. The CDR3 is 12 amino acids. The CDR3 bases are TGTGCCAGCAGCTCAAGCTCCTACGAGCAGTACTTC. Its protein product is CASSSSSYEQYF.

The V and J genes are TRBV18 and TRBJ1-5; TRBD1 matches at 9 bases. J lost 4 bases, V lost 3 bases, and 4 bases had no gene match. Germline-derived CDR1 and CDR2 are KGHSH and LQKENI. This CDR3 is 15 amino acids long. The CDR3 DNA reads as TGTGCCAGCTCACCGTCCGGACAGGGGAATCAGCCCCAGCATTTT. It codes for CASSPSGQGNQPQHF.